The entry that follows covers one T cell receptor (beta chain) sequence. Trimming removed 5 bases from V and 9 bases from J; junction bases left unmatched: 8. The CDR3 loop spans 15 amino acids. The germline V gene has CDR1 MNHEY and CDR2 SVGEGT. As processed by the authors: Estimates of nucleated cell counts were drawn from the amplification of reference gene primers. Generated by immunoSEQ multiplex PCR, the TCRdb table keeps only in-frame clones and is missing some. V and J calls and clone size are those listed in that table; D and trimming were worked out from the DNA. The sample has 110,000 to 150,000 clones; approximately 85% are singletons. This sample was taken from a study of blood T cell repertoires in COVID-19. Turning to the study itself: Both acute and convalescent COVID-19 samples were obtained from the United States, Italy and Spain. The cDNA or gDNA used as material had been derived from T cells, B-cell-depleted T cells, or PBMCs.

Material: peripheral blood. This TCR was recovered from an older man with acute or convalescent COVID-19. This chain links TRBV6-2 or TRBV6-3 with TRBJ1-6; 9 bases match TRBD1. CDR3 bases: TGTGCCAGCAGTCTTCAACAGGGGGCTTCTTCACCCCTCCACTTT. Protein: CASSLQQGASSPLHF.